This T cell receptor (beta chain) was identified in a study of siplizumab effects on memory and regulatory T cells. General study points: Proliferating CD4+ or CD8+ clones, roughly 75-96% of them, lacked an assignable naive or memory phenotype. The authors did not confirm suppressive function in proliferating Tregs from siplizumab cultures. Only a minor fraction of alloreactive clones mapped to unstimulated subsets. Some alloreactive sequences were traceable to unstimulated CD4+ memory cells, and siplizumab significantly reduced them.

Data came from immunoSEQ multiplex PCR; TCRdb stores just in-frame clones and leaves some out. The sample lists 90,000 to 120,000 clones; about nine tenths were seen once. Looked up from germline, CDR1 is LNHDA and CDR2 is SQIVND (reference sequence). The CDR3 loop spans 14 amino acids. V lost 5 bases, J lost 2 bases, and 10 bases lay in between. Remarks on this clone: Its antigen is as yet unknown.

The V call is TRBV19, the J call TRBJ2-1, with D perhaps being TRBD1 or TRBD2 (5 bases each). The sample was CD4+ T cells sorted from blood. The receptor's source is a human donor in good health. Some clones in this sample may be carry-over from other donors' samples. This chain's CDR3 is CASSYGGTYNEQFF. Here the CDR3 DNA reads TGTGCCAGTAGTTATGGGGGTACCTACAATGAGCAGTTCTTC.